The present T cell receptor (beta chain) was sequenced within a study of blood T cell repertoires in COVID-19. Background on the study: The United States, Italy and Spain provided the acute and convalescent COVID-19 samples. PBMCs, B-cell-depleted T cells, or T cells provided the cDNA or gDNA that made up the material.

Method: immunoSEQ multiplex PCR; TCRdb's copy keeps in-frame clones and lacks some. The sample carries 290,000 or so clones, 87% recorded once. The CDR3 length is 16 residues. Germline CDR1 KGHSH, CDR2 LQKENI. The V segment lost 6 bases and the J segment 0 bases; nucleotides outside the gene matches: 8. The origin of this receptor is a man aged 18 to 30 with active or convalescent COVID-19. V is TRBV18 and J is TRBJ2-3; 8 nucleotides agree with TRBD2. Material for sequencing was peripheral blood. The CDR3 reads CASSLSSSGSTDTQYF. The CDR3 nucleotides read TGTGCCAGCTCCTTATCGTCTAGCGGGAGCACAGATACGCAGTATTTT.